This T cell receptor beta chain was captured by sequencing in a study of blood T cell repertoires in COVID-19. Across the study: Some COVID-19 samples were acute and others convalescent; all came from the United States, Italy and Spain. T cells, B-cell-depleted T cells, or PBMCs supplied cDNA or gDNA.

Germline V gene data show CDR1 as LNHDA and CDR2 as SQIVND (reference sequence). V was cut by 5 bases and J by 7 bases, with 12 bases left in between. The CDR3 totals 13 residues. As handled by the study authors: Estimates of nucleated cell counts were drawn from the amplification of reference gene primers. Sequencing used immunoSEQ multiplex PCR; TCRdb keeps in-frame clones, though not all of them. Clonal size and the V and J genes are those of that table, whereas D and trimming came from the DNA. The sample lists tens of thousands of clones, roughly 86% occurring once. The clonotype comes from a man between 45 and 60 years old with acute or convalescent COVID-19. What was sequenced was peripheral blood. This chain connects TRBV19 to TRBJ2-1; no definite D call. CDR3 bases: TGTGCCAGTAGTCCCTCCCCCCGGAATGAGCAGTTCTTC. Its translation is CASSPSPRNEQFF.